This entry features one T cell receptor beta chain sequence. This clone was seen once. Its antigen is unknown. No base qualities exist here, and no much larger clone lies one base off it. These data come from a study of blood T cell repertoires in COVID-19 (dated by TCRdb to the early 2020s). Study-wide context: Collaborator samples came from the United States, Italy and Spain and covered acute and convalescent phases of COVID-19. Subjects who had been exposed to COVID-19, were actively infected with it, or had recovered from it provided the deeply sampled blood TCRbeta repertoires that made up the dataset. The material from the prospective study consisted of cDNA or gDNA derived from T cells, B-cell-depleted T cells, or PBMCs. Samples came from the ongoing ImmuneRACE study (first 160 participants) plus 1,254 subjects from 6 global collaborators. The repertoires were released in a freely available public database intended as a resource for research on the immune response to SARS-CoV-2. The sample metadata nearly always contained a de-identified subject ID, COVID-19 status, age in years and sex. HLA class I and class II types, where available, came from metadata supplied by the sample provider rather than from assay-based typing. What the study reported, not specific to this receptor: Clinical and demographic metadata were provided uncurated, with the amount varying by source and participant.

The immunoSEQ Assay, a bias-controlled multiplex PCR, was used to amplify TCRbeta CDR3 regions from genomic DNA. Under the source paper's analysis protocol: The number of nucleated cells in each sample was estimated from the amplification of reference gene primers within the assay. Sequence reads were collapsed and filtered to measure the absolute abundance of every unique TCRbeta CDR3 rearrangement. For each sample, productive Simpson clonality was calculated as the square root of Simpson's diversity index over productive rearrangements. This immuneACCESS table, as held by TCRdb, lists in-frame sequences with V and J called but not all clones. Of the missing ones, under half trace to an unresolved V gene in checked studies; the others have no known cause. V, J and clone size were drawn from that table, and D and trimming were deduced from the DNA. Here the sample has about 200,000 clones; 80% to 90% occur a single time. 1.2% of the sample belongs to the ten largest clones.

Participants in the prospective study were enrolled through a virtual design, were aged about 18 to 89 years, and lived in roughly 24 United States geographic areas. To assign participants to cohorts, the prospective study relied on clinical history that participants themselves reported in a screening survey and a study questionnaire. Recovered participants in ImmuneRACE Cohort 3 were defined by two consecutive negative NP/OP PCR tests, clearance by a healthcare professional, or resolution of symptoms. Mobile phlebotomists in the prospective study collected whole blood, serum and a nasopharyngeal or oropharyngeal swab from every participant. Prospective study participants could optionally give additional blood draws and questionnaires over an approximately two-month period. Before DNA extraction, blood samples from the prospective study were shipped at room temperature or frozen. V is cut back by 6 bases and J by 3 bases, with 5 bases in the junction unmatched. According to the germline V gene, CDR1 reads MNHEY and CDR2 reads SVGEGT. The CDR3 goes from the cysteine to the phenylalanine over 15 residues. Here the CDR3 DNA is all that survives: 45 bases in frame from base 1.

This receptor chain uses TRBV6-2 or TRBV6-3 and TRBJ1-6, with 7 central nucleotides matching TRBD1. Material: PBMCs or T cells enriched from blood (not recorded which). The sequence was obtained from a man aged 25-45 years who had recovered from COVID-19. The CDR3 in this case is CASSPGQNYNSPLHF. The nucleotide sequence is given as TGTGCCAGCAGCCCGGGACAGAACTATAATTCACCCCTCCACTTT.